This T cell receptor beta chain was captured by sequencing in a study of early T cells in non-severe SARS-CoV-2 infection (dated by TCRdb to the early 2020s). Background on the whole study: Because TCR sequencing relied on bulk RNA taken from unsorted whole blood, pairing of alpha and beta chains was not possible.

This was a case-control study nested in a cohort of healthcare workers in London, UK, who had nasopharyngeal swab PCR tests and blood samples taken every week. Healthcare workers were recruited between 23 and 31 March 2020, during the week of the UK lockdown, and were followed weekly for up to roughly 16 weeks. Findings and caveats that apply to the study as a whole: VDJdb matching was skewed toward anti-spike CD8 responses, so virus-specific expansions were likely underestimated and private and CD4 specificities were missed.

There are 15 amino acids in the CDR3, from cysteine to phenylalanine inclusive. Only CDR3 DNA remains: 45 bases, in frame from the first base. The germline V gene gives CDR1 as SGHRS and CDR2 as YFSETQ. At the junction V is shortened by 0 bases and J by 2 bases; bases outside the gene matches: 4. Ten or more counts support this clonotype. What antigen it recognizes has not been identified. Base quality data are lacking; no much larger clone is found one base away. The library relied on 5' RACE. Sequenced on a NextSeq 500. Unique molecular identifiers were attached to individual cDNA molecules in the TCR library protocol so that sequencing error and PCR bias could be corrected. Both TCR alpha and beta chains were sequenced, and tight co-correlation was observed between alpha and beta sequence abundances in each sample. Processing in the source paper ran as follows. Decombinator V4 was used to perform V gene, J gene and CDR3 annotation of TCR sequences. TCRs were defined as expanded if a significant change between any two time points was detected under a Poisson model with p below 0.0001. Abundances of TCRs were expressed as counts per million after normalisation to the total number of TCRs sequenced in each sample. MAIT TCRs were defined by TRAV1-2 paired with TRAJ12, TRAJ20 or TRAJ33, and iNKT TCRs by TRAV10 paired with TRAJ18. VDJdb, accessed 1 November 2021, was searched for CMV, EBV and SARS-CoV-2 annotated TCRs, with TCRs annotated for multiple antigens excluded. TCRdb trimmed the raw reads at Q25, called clones with MiXCR and kept productive beta chains. Each entry merges the rows of one CDR3 protein and shows their most common DNA and genes. The V and J calls shown here were made by TCRdb, not taken from the authors' results. Present in this sample are about 25,000 distinct CDR3 sequences, roughly 4.9% of which were seen just once. The ten largest clones capture over 9% of the sample.

The sequence was obtained from an adult who was a healthcare worker with PCR-confirmed SARS-CoV-2 infection or an uninfected control (not recorded which). The chain was built from TRBV5-1 and TRBJ1-2; 7 junctional bases match TRBD1. Sequencing was performed on whole blood. The nucleotide sequence reads as follows: TGCGCCAGCAGCTTGGGGTTGACAGGGAACTATGGCTACACCTTC. It translates to CASSLGLTGNYGYTF.